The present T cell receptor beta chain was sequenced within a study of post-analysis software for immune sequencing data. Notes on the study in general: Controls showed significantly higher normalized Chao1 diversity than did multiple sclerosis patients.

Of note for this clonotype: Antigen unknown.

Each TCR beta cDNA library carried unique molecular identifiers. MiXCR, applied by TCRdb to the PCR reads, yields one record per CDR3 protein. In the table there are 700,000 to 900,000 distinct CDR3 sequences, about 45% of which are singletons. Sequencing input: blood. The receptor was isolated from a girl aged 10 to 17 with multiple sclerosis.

The CDR3 spells CASSLAVRAGEKLFF. The CDR3 nucleotides read TGTGCCAGCAGCTTAGCGGTGAGGGCGGGTGAAAAACTGTTTTTT. The J gene is TRBJ1-4, the V gene TRBV7-8, with D uncertain. Trimming left V 0 bases short and J 7 bases short, with 12 bases between. Per germline, CDR1 SGHVS and CDR2 FQNEAQ. This CDR3 contains 15 residues.